The text below deals with one T cell receptor beta chain. Its antigen is unknown. Looked up from germline, CDR1 is LGHNA and CDR2 is YNFKEQ. J lost 4 bases, V lost 5 bases, and 8 bases had no gene match. The CDR3 totals 15 residues. This entry belongs to a study of cytomegalovirus exposure and HLA in healthy donors. Whole-study results and caveats: The study had only CMV serostatus as immune exposure information. Looking again later, the authors saw that most CMV-associated TCR beta chains seemed HLA-restricted.

The PCR contained 60 Vbeta and 13 Jbeta primers. Produced via immunoSEQ multiplex PCR; TCRdb's table is partial and in-frame only. This repertoire shows around 150,000 clones, over 75% found once; its top ten account for approximately 5.7%. The chain joins TRBV4-2 to TRBJ1-5; the match to TRBD1 covers 7 bases. Sequencing was done on a sample of PBMCs. The sequence derives from a man younger than 45 in good health and CMV-seropositive. The CDR3 nucleotides read TGTGCCAGCAGCATTTCGACAGGGAAGAATCAGCCCCAGCATTTT. As protein: CASSISTGKNQPQHF.